These T cell receptor beta chains were read from a single sample in a study of T cell repertoires in cytomegalovirus infection. TCRdb redid the calling of the reads with MiXCR, one entry per CDR3 protein. The top ten clones hold around a sixth of a sample with around 170,000 distinct CDR3 sequences, roughly 18% of them seen once. Input material: CD8+ T cells from PBMCs. These receptor sequences come from a human donor in good health (CMV status not recorded). Some clones in this sample may be carry-over from other donors' samples. CDR3s include the opening cysteine and the closing phenylalanine or tryptophan. The D gene is left open where the match is weak. Clone size, where shown, is once, few, many, or a class for clones that have expanded.

V,J,D,size,CDR3,DNA
TRBV6-6,TRBJ2-1,TRBD1,NA,CASSYSLGTDTIYNEQFF,TGTGCCAGCAGTTACTCGTTGGGGACAGATACTATCTACAATGAGCAGTTCTTC
TRBV2,TRBJ2-2,NA,NA,CASRGSPEELFF,TGTGCCAGCAGGGGGTCACCGGAGGAGCTGTTTTTT
TRBV14,TRBJ1-1,NA,few,CASSPLVVLRNTEAFF,TGTGCCAGCAGCCCCTTGGTGGTGTTGCGGAACACTGAAGCTTTCTTT
TRBV6-2/TRBV6-3,TRBJ1-5,NA,few,CASSYTFDQPQHF,TGTGCCAGCAGTTACACCTTTGATCAGCCCCAGCATTTT
TRBV4-3,TRBJ1-4,NA,NA,CASSQEGVGPTNEKLFF,TGCGCCAGCAGCCAAGAAGGGGTGGGCCCAACGAATGAAAAACTGTTTTTT
TRBV19,TRBJ2-2,TRBD2,NA,CASRLAGEMRELFF,TGTGCCAGCCGACTAGCGGGAGAGATGAGGGAGCTGTTTTTT
TRBV6-2/TRBV6-3,TRBJ2-7,NA,few,CASSYFRDRSYEQYF,TGTGCCAGCAGTTACTTCCGGGACCGCTCCTACGAGCAGTACTTC
TRBV10-3,TRBJ2-6,NA,few,CAISELVVDGNSGANVLTF,TGTGCCATCAGTGAATTGGTGGTTGATGGGAACTCTGGGGCCAACGTCCTGACTTTC
TRBV2,TRBJ2-1,NA,few,CASRGGNEQFF,TGTGCCAGCAGGGGAGGCAATGAGCAGTTCTTC
TRBV2,TRBJ2-7,NA,NA,CASSERAGLEQYF,TGTGCCAGCAGTGAAAGGGCAGGGCTCGAGCAGTACTTC
TRBV28,TRBJ2-1,NA,NA,CASSLVRAGNSYNEQFF,TGTGCCAGCAGTTTAGTCAGGGCGGGGAACTCCTACAATGAGCAGTTCTTC
TRBV4-2,TRBJ2-7,TRBD2,NA,CASSQFTWTSGKSYEQYF,TGTGCCAGCAGCCAATTTACCTGGACTAGCGGGAAGTCCTACGAGCAGTACTTC
TRBV4-1,TRBJ2-3,TRBD2,few,CASSPLAGGLSDTQYF,TGCGCCAGCAGCCCCCTCGCGGGGGGGCTTTCAGATACGCAGTATTTT
TRBV19,TRBJ1-2,TRBD1,NA,CASLRGNYGYTF,TGTGCCAGCCTCAGGGGGAACTATGGCTACACCTTC
TRBV6-2/TRBV6-3,TRBJ1-5,NA,NA,CASSYLGVHQPQHF,TGTGCCAGCAGTTATCTAGGGGTTCACCAGCCCCAGCATTTT
TRBV10-3,TRBJ2-7,NA,NA,CAISESGGLSYEQYF,TGTGCCATCAGTGAGTCGGGCGGTCTTTCCTACGAGCAGTACTTC
TRBV2,TRBJ2-1,TRBD2,NA,CASSEVGSGGAGSYNEQFF,TGTGCCAGCAGTGAAGTAGGTAGCGGGGGGGCGGGGTCCTACAATGAGCAGTTCTTC
TRBV7-8,TRBJ2-5,NA,NA,CASSYQGVRGETQYF,TGTGCCAGCAGCTACCAGGGGGTACGGGGGGAGACCCAGTACTTC
TRBV18,TRBJ1-1,NA,NA,CASSLKREFTEAFF,TGTGCCAGCTCTCTCAAGAGGGAATTCACTGAAGCTTTCTTT
TRBV19,TRBJ2-1,NA,NA,CASSIEGESYNEQFF,TGTGCCAGTAGTATCGAGGGGGAGTCCTACAATGAGCAGTTCTTC
TRBV7-9,TRBJ2-3,NA,NA,CASSLSLSTDTQYF,TGTGCCAGCAGCTTATCCCTTAGCACAGATACGCAGTATTTT
TRBV28,TRBJ1-5,NA,NA,CASWGLTGSGQPQHF,TGTGCCAGTTGGGGGCTCACAGGGTCTGGCCAGCCCCAGCATTTT
TRBV7-9,TRBJ1-2,NA,NA,CASRRDKDLLGGYTF,TGTGCCAGCAGACGGGACAAGGACCTATTGGGTGGCTACACCTTC
TRBV2,TRBJ2-2,NA,NA,CASLLARRRASGELFF,TGTGCCAGCCTTCTCGCCCGCAGGAGGGCGTCCGGGGAGCTGTTTTTT
TRBV7-2,TRBJ2-7,TRBD1,NA,CASSLETGKSYEQYF,TGTGCCAGCAGCTTAGAGACAGGGAAATCCTACGAGCAGTACTTC
TRBV7-8,TRBJ2-3,TRBD2,many,CASSPRTSGTDTQYF,TGTGCCAGCAGCCCTCGGACTAGCGGCACAGATACGCAGTATTTT
TRBV5-1,TRBJ2-5,NA,few,CASSLGAEETQYF,TGCGCCAGCAGCTTGGGGGCAGAAGAGACCCAGTACTTC
TRBV20-1,TRBJ1-5,NA,NA,CSARPRGEGRQPQHF,TGCAGTGCTAGACCCAGAGGGGAGGGTAGGCAGCCCCAGCATTTT
TRBV7-6,TRBJ2-7,NA,NA,CASSPRTSNYEQYF,TGTGCCAGCAGCCCAAGGACGTCTAACTACGAGCAGTACTTC
TRBV6-2/TRBV6-3,TRBJ2-1,TRBD2,NA,CASKEGLAGGHEQFF,TGTGCCAGCAAGGAGGGACTAGCGGGGGGTCATGAGCAGTTCTTC
TRBV19,TRBJ2-2,NA,NA,CASQTPAYTGELFF,TGTGCCAGTCAGACACCAGCATACACCGGGGAGCTGTTTTTT
TRBV14,TRBJ1-1,TRBD1,few,CASSQFSKTGKNTEAFF,TGTGCCAGCAGCCAATTTTCAAAGACAGGGAAGAACACTGAAGCTTTCTTT
TRBV6-1,TRBJ2-1,NA,NA,CASSRSGPSSYNEQFF,TGTGCCAGCAGTAGGAGCGGTCCGAGCTCCTACAATGAGCAGTTCTTC
TRBV12-3/TRBV12-4,TRBJ2-7,NA,few,CASIPTDSLEQYF,TGTGCCAGCATTCCGACAGACTCTCTAGAGCAGTACTTC
TRBV6-2/TRBV6-3,TRBJ2-1,TRBD2,few,CASSLGLPEQFF,TGTGCCAGCAGTCTGGGACTACCGGAGCAGTTCTTC
TRBV5-6,TRBJ2-1,NA,many,CASSFGTFYNEQFF,TGTGCCAGCAGCTTTGGGACTTTCTACAATGAGCAGTTCTTC
TRBV6-5,TRBJ2-2,TRBD2,NA,CASSYSWASGNANTGELFF,TGTGCCAGCAGTTACTCGTGGGCTAGCGGGAACGCGAACACCGGGGAGCTGTTTTTT
TRBV6-2/TRBV6-3,TRBJ1-5,NA,NA,CASNGHEVQPQHF,TGTGCCAGCAACGGACATGAAGTTCAGCCCCAGCATTTT
TRBV6-2/TRBV6-3,TRBJ2-7,NA,NA,CASSRRSYEQYF,TGTGCCAGCAGTCGCCGTTCCTACGAGCAGTACTTC
TRBV2,TRBJ2-7,TRBD1,few,CASSGTESRIYEQYF,TGTGCCAGCAGCGGGACAGAGTCCAGGATCTACGAGCAGTACTTC
TRBV12-3/TRBV12-4,TRBJ2-5,TRBD2,NA,CASSPMGLAGGETQYF,TGTGCCAGCAGCCCCATGGGACTAGCGGGAGGAGAGACCCAGTACTTC
TRBV2,TRBJ1-6,NA,NA,CASSEAGISYNSPLHF,TGTGCCAGCAGTGAAGCCGGGATCTCCTATAATTCACCCCTCCACTTT
TRBV28,TRBJ2-1,TRBD2,few,CASCPGGDEQFF,TGTGCCAGCTGCCCCGGGGGGGATGAGCAGTTCTTC
TRBV6-2/TRBV6-3,TRBJ2-5,NA,NA,CATDPSGEETQYF,TGTGCCACCGACCCCTCGGGGGAAGAGACCCAGTACTTC
TRBV7-9,TRBJ2-7,TRBD2,NA,CASSPEAGRAYEQYF,TGTGCCAGCAGCCCCGAAGCGGGGAGGGCCTACGAGCAGTACTTC
TRBV28,TRBJ2-1,TRBD2,few,CASSWGRTPATSGKSLYNEQFF,TGTGCCAGCAGTTGGGGGAGAACACCCGCGACTAGCGGGAAGAGCCTATACAATGAGCAGTTCTTC
TRBV12-3/TRBV12-4,TRBJ1-1,NA,few,CASKEQENFEAFF,TGTGCCAGCAAGGAACAAGAGAACTTTGAAGCTTTCTTT
TRBV7-6,TRBJ2-3,NA,once,CASSLAAGGSTDTQYF,TGTGCCAGCAGCTTAGCGGCTGGGGGAAGCACAGATACGCAGTATTTT